This T cell receptor (beta chain) was obtained from a study of blood T cell repertoires in COVID-19. Study-wide context: COVID-19 samples from acute and convalescent phases originated in the United States, Italy and Spain. T cells, B-cell-depleted T cells, or PBMCs provided the cDNA or gDNA that served as material.

The CDR3 contains 15 residues. Between the trimmed V and J ends, which lost 5 bases and 0 bases, there was a span of 11 bases. CDR1 and CDR2 from the germline V gene are LNHDA and SQIVND (reference sequence). This clone was counted only a few times. How the authors handled the data: From reference gene primer amplification, estimates of nucleated cell counts were derived. TCRdb's copy holds only in-frame clones and misses some; the assay was immunoSEQ multiplex PCR. That table furnishes V, J and clone size, whereas the DNA furnished D and trimming. The sample has under 300,000 clones, 80% to 90% seen once.

The rearrangement joins TRBV19 to TRBJ1-3; TRBD1 is a possible D gene (6 bases). The sequence derives from a woman aged 40 to 50 who had recovered from COVID-19. Sequenced material: peripheral blood. The CDR3 loop reads CASSAQQGSGNTIYF. CDR3 nucleotide sequence: TGTGCCAGTAGTGCGCAACAGGGCTCTGGAAACACCATATATTTT.